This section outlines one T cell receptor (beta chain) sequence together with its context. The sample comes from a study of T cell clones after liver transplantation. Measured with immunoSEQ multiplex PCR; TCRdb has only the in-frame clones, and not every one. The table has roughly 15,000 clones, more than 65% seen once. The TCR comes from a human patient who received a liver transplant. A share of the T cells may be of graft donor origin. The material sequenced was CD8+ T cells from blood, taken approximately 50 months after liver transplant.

CDR3 sequence: CASSFFYPQDTQYF. DNA of the CDR3: TGTGCCAGCAGTTTTTTTTATCCACAAGATACGCAGTATTTT. This chain joins TRBV27 and TRBJ2-3; D not certain. CDR1 and CDR2 (germline): MNHEY, SMNVEV (reference sequence). The CDR3 runs 14 residues. Between the trimmed V and J ends, which lost 3 bases and 5 bases, there was a span of 12 bases.